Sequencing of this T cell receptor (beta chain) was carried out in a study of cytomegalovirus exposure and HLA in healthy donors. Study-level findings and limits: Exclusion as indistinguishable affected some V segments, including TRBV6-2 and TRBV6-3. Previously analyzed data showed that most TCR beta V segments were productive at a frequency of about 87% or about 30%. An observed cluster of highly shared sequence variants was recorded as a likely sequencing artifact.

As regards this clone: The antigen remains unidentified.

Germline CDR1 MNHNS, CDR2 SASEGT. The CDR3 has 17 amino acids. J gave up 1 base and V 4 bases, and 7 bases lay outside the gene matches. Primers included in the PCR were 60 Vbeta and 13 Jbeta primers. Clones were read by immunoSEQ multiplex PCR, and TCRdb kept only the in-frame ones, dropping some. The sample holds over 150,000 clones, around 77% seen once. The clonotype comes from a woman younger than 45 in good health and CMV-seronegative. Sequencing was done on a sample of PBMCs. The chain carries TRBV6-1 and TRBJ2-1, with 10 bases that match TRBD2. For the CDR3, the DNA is TGTGCCAGCAGTGTCTGGCTAGCGGGAGCTTCCTACAATGAGCAGTTCTTC. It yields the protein CASSVWLAGASYNEQFF.